This T cell receptor (beta chain) was captured by sequencing in a study of blood T cell repertoires in COVID-19. Looking at the study overall: The United States, Italy and Spain were the sources of the acute and convalescent COVID-19 samples. In each case, the material was cDNA or gDNA derived from T cells, B-cell-depleted T cells, or PBMCs.

The V gene's germline CDR1 is SGHDN and CDR2 FVKESK. This CDR3 contains 13 residues. The V end lost 5 bases, the J end lost 5 bases, and 12 bases lay between the germline ends. Original handling: Amplification from reference gene primers served as the basis for estimated nucleated cell counts. Clones were read by immunoSEQ multiplex PCR, and TCRdb kept only the in-frame ones, dropping some. The V and J calls and the clone size are those of that table, but D and trimming were determined from the DNA. The data contain roughly 260,000 clones, 80% to 90% of them singletons. This clone came up a few times.

The receptor was isolated from a woman aged 70-85 years with acute or convalescent COVID-19. The chain couples TRBV14 to TRBJ1-1, with no clear D. The sample comprised peripheral blood. The CDR3 protein is CASSERTGTEAFF. As DNA, the CDR3 is TGTGCCAGCAGCGAGAGGACGGGGACTGAAGCTTTCTTT.